This paragraph covers one TCR beta chain sequence. This clonotype showed up many times. What antigen it recognizes has not been identified. No base quality information exists; no much larger clone differs at one position. The record originates from a study of CD8 T cells in ankylosing spondylitis (TCRdb year 2017). In terms of the full investigation: The study profiled T cell receptor beta repertoires in healthy donors and ankylosing spondylitis patients to find disease-linked TCR variants. Peripheral blood samples were taken, and synovial fluid was additionally collected from ankylosing spondylitis patients. In total, the full study cohort was made up of nearly 110 healthy donors and 25 or so ankylosing spondylitis patients.

The CDR3 runs 16 residues from the cysteine to the phenylalanine. The CDR3 DNA has 48 bases and is translated from base 1. According to the germline V gene, CDR1 reads MNHNS and CDR2 reads SASEGT. The germline V and J ends show losses of 6 bases and 1 base respectively, and no gene match explains 10 bases of the junction. What the work shows at the level of the full study, not this receptor alone: A TCR beta motif made up of under ten highly homologous amino acid variants appeared to be characteristic of blood from ankylosing spondylitis patients. The disease-linked clones were reported as significantly enriched in matched synovial fluid samples from ankylosing spondylitis patients. A CD8+ phenotype was shown by the disease-linked clones, which were found at relatively low frequencies in peripheral blood. Some of the motif variants had been reported before in the synovial fluid and blood of reactive arthritis patients, a finding that suggests common disease-initiation mechanisms.

The instrument given in TCRdb is Illumina HiSeq 2500. Quantitative 5'-RACE with molecular barcodes was used to prepare TCR beta libraries. Regarding the original processing steps: Disease-linked TCR variants were identified with a new computational method built on a probabilistic model of VDJ rearrangement. The public reads were quality trimmed at Q25 with fastp and then assembled into clones with MiXCR by TCRdb, keeping productive beta chains. When rows share a CDR3 protein, they turn into one entry using the most common DNA and genes. Here the V and J calls rest on TCRdb's processing, not on the authors' analysis. The sample table holds some 150,000 distinct CDR3 sequences, of which about an eighth were seen once. Around 4.1% of the sample is taken by the ten largest.

Recombination connected TRBV6-1 to TRBJ2-3; 7 bases in between match TRBD1. The TCR sequence derives from a female donor with ankylosing spondylitis or in good health (not recorded which). The sample comprised blood, either unsorted or a sorted T cell fraction (not recorded which). CDR3 protein: CASSRGQMIRTDTQYF. The DNA sequence follows: TGTGCCAGCAGCCGGGGACAGATGATACGCACAGATACGCAGTATTTT.